The subject of this entry is one T cell receptor (beta chain). V shed 0 bases and J shed 5 bases, with 19 bases lying between them. The CDR3 runs to 17 residues. CDR1 and CDR2 from the germline V gene are SGHTA and FQGNSA. Sequencing was performed with immunoSEQ multiplex PCR; in TCRdb, only in-frame clones are kept and a portion is missing. The sample includes some 190,000 clones, more than 75% of them seen just once. The data stem from a study of blood T cell repertoires in COVID-19. As for the study in general: Acute and convalescent COVID-19 samples came from the United States, Italy and Spain. PBMCs, B-cell-depleted T cells, or T cells were the source of the cDNA or gDNA that made up the material.

Participant-given clinical history determined each cohort assignment. Someone with COVID-19 had been met by exposed participants within 2 weeks before study entry. This clonotype was sampled from a man aged 55 to 70 who had been exposed to COVID-19. The material sequenced was PBMCs or T cells enriched from blood (not recorded which). V and J are TRBV7-2 and TRBJ1-2, with D tentatively TRBD1 (5 bases). DNA for the CDR3: TGTGCCAGCAGCTTAGCGGGGGGAGGCAGGATGACTTATGGCTACACCTTC. Amino acids: CASSLAGGGRMTYGYTF.